What follows are 2 T cell receptor beta chains derived from one specimen sequenced in a study of blood T cell repertoires in COVID-19. This table comes from immunoSEQ multiplex PCR, and its TCRdb copy is limited to in-frame clones, with some not included. Of tens of thousands of clones listed, over 75% are singletons. Material: peripheral blood. Receptor source: a man between 65 and 85 years old with acute or convalescent COVID-19.

The chain is built from TRBV9 and TRBJ2-7; 8 nucleotides line up with TRBD2. Germline loops: CDR1 SGDLS, CDR2 YYNGEE. V shed 0 bases, J shed 1 base, and the junction held 6 bases outside the gene matches. The CDR3 covers 16 residues. This CDR3 reads CASSVEPSGLSYEQYF. DNA of the CDR3: TGTGCCAGCAGCGTAGAGCCTAGCGGGCTTTCCTACGAGCAGTACTTC.

This chain connects TRBV28 to TRBJ1-2, with TRBD1 matching 12 bases. The CDR3 has 16 amino acids. CDR1 MDHEN and CDR2 SYDVKM come from the germline V gene. V lost 5 bases to trimming and J lost 5 bases; unmatched junction nucleotides: 9. The CDR3 spells CASSAPRDRGLYGYTF. Written as DNA, the CDR3 is TGTGCCAGCAGTGCGCCGAGGGACAGGGGGCTTTATGGCTACACCTTC.